The next 10 T cell receptor beta chains were all read from a single sample in a study of Ad26.COV2.S vaccination and SARS-CoV-2 variants. Generated by immunoSEQ multiplex PCR, the TCRdb table keeps only in-frame clones and is missing some. The sample has about 350,000 clones, 75% to 90% seen once. Indicated treatment: roughly 20 received Ad26.COV2.S at low or high dose, single or two shots; several received placebo; per-sample allocation not given. Sample collection was performed on day 63 after the first vaccine or placebo injection. The sample was peripheral blood, taken in a trial of Ad26.COV2.S vaccine versus placebo. The receptors originated from a person aged 18 to 59 who received the Ad26.COV2.S COVID-19 vaccine or a placebo.

This clone was found once. V usage is TRBV18 and J usage is TRBJ1-2; D ambiguous. V was clipped by 5 bases and J by 4 bases, with 14 bases between them. The germline V gene has CDR1 KGHSH and CDR2 LQKENI. The CDR3 sequence is 14 residues long. CDR3 sequence: CASSSDVRGYGYTF. CDR3 DNA: TGTGCCAGCTCATCGGACGTGCGGGGCTATGGCTACACCTTC.

The chain combines TRBV7-2 with TRBJ1-1; D is unclear. Germline V gene data show CDR1 as SGHTA and CDR2 as FQGNSA. V gave up 0 bases and J gave up 5 bases, with 7 bases separating them. This CDR3 comprises 13 residues. Here the CDR3 reads CASSLAPGTEAFF. CDR3 bases: TGTGCCAGCAGCTTAGCTCCGGGGACTGAAGCTTTCTTT.

This clone was recorded a few times. The chain employs TRBV7-2 and TRBJ1-5, with TRBD1 as a possible D gene (6 bases). The CDR3 has 15 residues. CDR1 is SGHTA and CDR2 is FQGNSA in the germline V gene. Trimming cost V 4 bases and J 3 bases, with 13 bases left between them. The CDR3 is CASSSYREVNQPQHF. The CDR3 coding sequence is TGTGCCAGCAGCTCCTACAGGGAGGTCAATCAGCCCCAGCATTTT. Together with reference TRBV7-2 and TRBJ1-5, the CDR3 gives the full variable domain: GAGVSQSPSNKVTEKGKDVELRCDPISGHTALYWYRQSLGQGLEFLIYFQGNSAPDKSGLPSDRFSAERTGGSVSTLTIQRTQQEDSAVYLCASSSYREVNQPQHFGDGTRLSIL.

The chain joins TRBV28 to TRBJ1-4; D perhaps matches TRBD1 (6 bases). Germline values: CDR1 MDHEN, CDR2 SYDVKM. V dropped 10 bases and J dropped 11 bases, with 14 bases sitting between them. The CDR3 is 11 residues long. The CDR3 loop reads CATDTGHKLFF. In DNA form, the CDR3 reads TGTGCCACCGATACAGGGCACAAACTGTTTTTT.

In nucleotides, the CDR3 is TGTGCCAGCAGTTCACCGGGACAGGGTCACAACACCATATATTTT. Translating gives CASSSPGQGHNTIYF. The chain couples TRBV28 to TRBJ1-3; TRBD1 agrees at 9 bases. J was trimmed by 7 bases and V by 4 bases; bases with no gene match: 8. In germline, CDR1 is MDHEN, CDR2 SYDVKM. The CDR3 consists of 15 residues.

This chain links TRBV7-3 with TRBJ2-2; weak D call: TRBD2 (6 bases). This CDR3 has 19 residues. V lost 1 base, J lost 3 bases, and 21 bases lay in between. CDR1 SGHTA and CDR2 FQGTGA come from the germline V gene. In nucleotides, the CDR3 is TGTGCCAGCAGCTTAATTGGGGGGATTAGGGGATCGCACACCGGGGAGCTGTTTTTT. Amino acids: CASSLIGGIRGSHTGELFF.

This chain joins TRBV9 and TRBJ2-5, with TRBD2 matching 8 bases. Losses at the gene ends were 4 bases for V and 3 bases for J; bases not matched to a gene: 11. CDR3 size: 16 residues. The germline V gene encodes CDR1 SGDLS and CDR2 YYNGEE. This CDR3 reads CASSPRTGGGKETQYF. The CDR3 nucleotides read TGTGCCAGCAGCCCCCGAACCGGGGGGGGGAAAGAGACCCAGTACTTC.

This chain connects TRBV30 to TRBJ2-5; D gene unclear. The CDR3 runs to 13 residues. Germline CDR1 GTSNPN, CDR2 SVGIG (reference sequence). The V and J ends lost 5 bases and 5 bases respectively, with 15 bases between them. Here the CDR3 DNA reads TGTGCCTGGGACCGGGTTATCTTTGAGACCCAGTACTTC. Translated: CAWDRVIFETQYF.

This clone has only one observation. The CDR3 bases are TGCGCCAGCAGCTCCGGGACCCCATCAGCCGAGCAGTACTTC. This gives the protein CASSSGTPSAEQYF. The gene calls are TRBV5-1 and TRBJ2-7; D could derive from TRBD1 or TRBD2 (5 bases each). Trimming cost V 3 bases and J 6 bases, with 16 bases left between them. The germline V gene has CDR1 SGHRS and CDR2 YFSETQ. There are 14 residues in the CDR3.

The chain joins TRBV25-1 to TRBJ2-7; D is perhaps TRBD2 (5 bases). V was clipped by 5 bases and J by 5 bases, with 19 bases between them. The CDR3 runs 15 residues. Germline V gene data show CDR1 as MGHDK and CDR2 as SYGVNS. DNA for the CDR3: TGTGCCAGCAGTCCCCCTTATAACGGGGTAAACGAGCAGTACTTC. This translates into CASSPPYNGVNEQYF.